The T cell receptor beta chain described here comes from a study of blood T cell repertoires in COVID-19 (dated by TCRdb to the early 2020s). About the investigation overall: Samples from collaborators originated in the United States, Italy and Spain and spanned both the acute and convalescent phases of COVID-19. Where available, HLA class I and class II types were obtained from metadata supplied by the sample provider rather than from assay-based typing. The samples were drawn from two sources: the first 160 participants of the ongoing ImmuneRACE study, and 1,200 or so subjects contributed by 6 global collaborators. The material from the prospective study consisted of cDNA or gDNA derived from T cells, B-cell-depleted T cells, or PBMCs. Subjects who had been exposed to COVID-19, were actively infected with it, or had recovered from it provided the deeply sampled blood TCRbeta repertoires that made up the dataset. The repertoires were released in a freely available public database intended as a resource for research on the immune response to SARS-CoV-2. The sample metadata nearly always contained a de-identified subject ID, COVID-19 status, age in years and sex.

This clone has only a few counts. The clone's antigen remains unknown. No base qualities exist here, and no much larger clone lies one base off it. The immunoSEQ Assay, a bias-controlled multiplex PCR, was used to amplify TCRbeta CDR3 regions from genomic DNA. The study's own analysis went as follows. Nucleated cell counts per sample were estimated from amplification of reference gene primers within the assay. To quantify the absolute abundance of each unique TCRbeta CDR3 rearrangement, sequence reads were collapsed and filtered. Productive Simpson clonality was computed per sample as the square root of Simpson's diversity index over productive rearrangements. Held by TCRdb, this immuneACCESS table contains in-frame sequences only and omits some clones. Under half of the omission traces to an unresolved V gene where checked; the cause of the rest is unknown. For V, J and clone size, that table is used; D and trimming come from the DNA. The sample table lists tens of thousands of clones, approximately 77% of them with a count of one. The ten largest clones represent around 5.1% of the sample.

General findings and caveats noted by the study authors: How much clinical and demographic metadata was included differed by source and by participant, and the metadata was provided uncurated.

Spanning cysteine to phenylalanine, the CDR3 consists of 13 amino acids. The kept DNA is CDR3 alone, 39 bases in frame from the first base. V is shortened by 6 bases, J by 0 bases, and the region joining them spans 6 bases. From the germline V gene, CDR1 is MDHEN and CDR2 is SYDVKM. One collaborating source in Seattle enrolled patients while the patients were actively infected and followed the patients over time throughout the course of disease. Whole blood was collected in K2EDTA tubes by collaborating institutions according to the institutions' own protocols. For TCRbeta analysis, collaborators shipped samples as frozen whole blood, isolated PBMCs, or DNA extracted from either of those sample types.

This TCR was recovered from a woman between 65 and 79 years old with COVID-19, enrolled during active disease. The chain uses TRBV28 and TRBJ2-1, with no D gene named confidently. Sequencing used peripheral blood. The CDR3 has the sequence CASRQSSYNEQFF. The sequence in DNA is TGTGCCAGCAGACAGAGCTCCTACAATGAGCAGTTCTTC.